This T cell receptor (beta chain) was recorded in a study of control samples from healthy donors and cancer patients. The method was immunoSEQ multiplex PCR; TCRdb's version includes in-frame clones alone and lacks a portion of them. The table shows just under 150,000 clones, with 91% occurring only once. This receptor was obtained from a man younger than 45 in good health. Sequenced material: blood.

The CDR3 spells CASSPGGWNTGELFF. The CDR3 coding sequence is TGTGCCAGCAGCCCAGGGGGTTGGAACACCGGGGAGCTGTTTTTT. V usage is TRBV7-9 and J usage is TRBJ2-2; TRBD1 agrees at 7 bases. V gave up 5 bases and J gave up 1 base; unmatched junction bases: 4. Per the germline V gene, CDR1 is SEHNR and CDR2 is FQNEAQ (reference sequence). The CDR3 totals 15 residues.